This T cell receptor beta chain comes out of a study of CD8 T cells in Susac syndrome. Sequencing of TCR beta was performed on blood CD8+ and CD4+ T cells. Negative isolation was used for CD8+ and CD4+ T cells, and FACS enrichment was applied to TEMRA cells. Study-wide findings and caveats: Only a relatively small number of individuals were included in the TCR sequencing and HLA analysis.

The germline V gene has CDR1 SEHNR and CDR2 FQNEAQ (reference sequence). CDR3 length equals 18 residues. Deletions cut 5 bases from V and 5 bases from J, with 25 bases between. RNA amounts of roughly 0.45 to 1 ug underwent reverse transcription with random hexamers. TCRdb called the immunoSEQ multiplex PCR reads again in MiXCR, with one record for every CDR3 protein. The top ten hold roughly 0.095% of the sample, which has approximately 130,000 distinct CDR3 sequences, around 95% seen once. This clonotype was observed a single time. Its antigen is currently unknown. Sequencing was carried out using CD4+ T cells from PBMCs. J is TRBJ2-1 and V is TRBV7-9; D tentatively fits TRBD1 or TRBD2 (5 bases each). The TCR sequence derives from a human donor in good health. CDR3 residues: CASSTPDRGAVGNNEQFF. CDR3 nucleotide sequence: TGTGCCAGCAGCACACCTGACCGGGGCGCGGTTGGCAACAATGAGCAGTTCTTC.